This T cell receptor beta chain emerged from a study of CD8+ T cells in alopecia areata. Treatment reported: oral pan-JAK inhibitor, 5-10 mg twice daily. This clone was seen many times. Different DNA sequences within this sample yield the same CDR3. In each case, RNA was isolated and then reverse transcribed into cDNA as the sequencing template. Clones were sequenced by immunoSEQ multiplex PCR, and TCRdb holds only the in-frame ones, with some missing. Of over 250,000 clones in the sample, about 62% were seen once. The CDR3 contains 12 residues. V was clipped by 5 bases and J by 7 bases, with 9 bases between them. Germline assignment: CDR1 SGHAT and CDR2 FQNNGV.

The rearrangement links TRBV11-2 to TRBJ2-1, with D possibly being TRBD1 (6 bases). Sequenced here: CD4+ T cells sorted from blood, sampled between weeks 51 and 52, from a patient treated with tofacitinib. This sequence originates from a human donor with alopecia areata. For the CDR3, the DNA is TGTGCCAGCAGCCCCCAGGGGAATGAGCAGTTCTTC. Protein product: CASSPQGNEQFF. Looking up the rest from reference TRBV11-2 and TRBJ2-1 gives the full variable domain: EAGVAQSPRYKIIEKRQSVAFWCNPISGHATLYWYQQILGQGPKLLIQFQNNGVVDDSQLPKDRFSAERLKGVDSTLKIQPAKLEDSAVYLCASSPQGNEQFFGPGTRLTVL.